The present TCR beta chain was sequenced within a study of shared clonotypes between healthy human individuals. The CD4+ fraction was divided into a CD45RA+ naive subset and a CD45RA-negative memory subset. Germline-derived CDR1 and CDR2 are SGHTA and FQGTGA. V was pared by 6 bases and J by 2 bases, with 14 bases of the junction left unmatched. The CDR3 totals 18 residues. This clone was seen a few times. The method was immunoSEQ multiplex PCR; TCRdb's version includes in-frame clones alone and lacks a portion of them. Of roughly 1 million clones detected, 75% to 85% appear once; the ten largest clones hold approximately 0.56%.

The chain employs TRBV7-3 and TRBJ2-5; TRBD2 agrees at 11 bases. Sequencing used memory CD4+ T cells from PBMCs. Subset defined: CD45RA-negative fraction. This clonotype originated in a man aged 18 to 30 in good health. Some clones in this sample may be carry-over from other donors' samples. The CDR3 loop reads CASSPPPGTSGLQETQYF. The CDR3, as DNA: TGTGCCAGCAGTCCCCCCCCGGGGACTAGCGGCCTTCAAGAGACCCAGTACTTC.